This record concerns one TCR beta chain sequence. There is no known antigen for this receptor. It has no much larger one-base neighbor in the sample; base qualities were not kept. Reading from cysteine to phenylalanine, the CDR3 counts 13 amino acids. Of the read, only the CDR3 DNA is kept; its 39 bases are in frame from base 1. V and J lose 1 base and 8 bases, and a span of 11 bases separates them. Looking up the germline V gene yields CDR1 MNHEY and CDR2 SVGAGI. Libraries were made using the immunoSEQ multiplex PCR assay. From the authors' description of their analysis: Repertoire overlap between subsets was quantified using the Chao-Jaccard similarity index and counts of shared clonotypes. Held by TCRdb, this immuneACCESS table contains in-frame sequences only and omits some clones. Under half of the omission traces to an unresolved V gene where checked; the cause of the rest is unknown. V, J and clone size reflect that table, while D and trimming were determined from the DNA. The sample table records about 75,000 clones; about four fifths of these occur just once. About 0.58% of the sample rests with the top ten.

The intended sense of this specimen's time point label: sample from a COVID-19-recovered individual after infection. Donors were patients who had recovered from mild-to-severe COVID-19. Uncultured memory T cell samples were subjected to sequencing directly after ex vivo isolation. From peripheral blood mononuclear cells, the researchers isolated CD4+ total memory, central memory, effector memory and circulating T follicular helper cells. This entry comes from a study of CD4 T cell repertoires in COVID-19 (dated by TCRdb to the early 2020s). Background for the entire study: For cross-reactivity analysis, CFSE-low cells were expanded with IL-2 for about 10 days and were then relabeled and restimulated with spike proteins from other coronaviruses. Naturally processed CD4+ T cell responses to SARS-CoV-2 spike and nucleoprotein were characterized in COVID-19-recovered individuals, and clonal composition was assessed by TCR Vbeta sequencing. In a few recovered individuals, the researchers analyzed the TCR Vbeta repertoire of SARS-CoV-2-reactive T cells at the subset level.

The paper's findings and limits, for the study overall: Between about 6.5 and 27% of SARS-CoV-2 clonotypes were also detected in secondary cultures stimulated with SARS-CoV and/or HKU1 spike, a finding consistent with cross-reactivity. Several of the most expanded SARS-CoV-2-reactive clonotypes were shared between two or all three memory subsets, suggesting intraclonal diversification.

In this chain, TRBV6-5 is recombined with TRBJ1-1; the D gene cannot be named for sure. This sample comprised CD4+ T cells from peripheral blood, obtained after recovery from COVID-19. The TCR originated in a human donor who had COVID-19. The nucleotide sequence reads TGTGCCAGCAGTTACTATGGAGGTGGGGAAGCTTTCTTT. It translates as CASSYYGGGEAFF.